The 8 T cell receptor beta chains below were found in one sample sequenced in a study of cytomegalovirus exposure and HLA in healthy donors. PCR involved 60 Vbeta and 13 Jbeta primers. Assay: immunoSEQ multiplex PCR; the TCRdb copy retains only in-frame clones and omits some. The sample shows about 140,000 clones, roughly 78% of them seen only once. Sequenced sample: PBMCs. All receptors come from a man aged 50-60 years in good health and CMV-seropositive.

The table lists this clone with a few counts. This chain uses TRBV27 with TRBJ2-3; 10 positions match TRBD2. Germline CDR1 is MNHEY and CDR2 is SMNVEV (reference sequence). Losses at the gene ends were 3 bases for V and 4 bases for J; bases not matched to a gene: 7. The CDR3 totals 16 residues. CDR3 loop: CASSLRKAGGPDTQYF. The DNA of the CDR3 is TGTGCCAGCAGTTTGAGAAAAGCGGGAGGGCCAGATACGCAGTATTTT.

The chain couples TRBV2 to TRBJ2-1; TRBD2 matches 14 bases. The CDR3 is made up of 16 amino acids. V gave up 8 bases and J gave up 10 bases; unmatched junction bases: 13. Germline values: CDR1 SNHLY, CDR2 FYNNEI. CDR3 sequence: CASGVQVGLAGVEQFF. The DNA for the CDR3 is TGTGCCAGCGGGGTTCAGGTGGGACTAGCGGGGGTAGAGCAGTTCTTC.

This chain connects TRBV6-6 to TRBJ1-3, with 7 positions matching TRBD1. The CDR3 loop spans 14 amino acids. After removal of 4 bases from V and 2 bases from J, the junction contained 2 bases not matched to a gene. Looked up from germline, CDR1 is MNHNY and CDR2 is SVGAGI (reference sequence). The CDR3 nucleotides read TGTGCCAGCAGTTTAGACAGGGCTGGAAACACCATATATTTT. Its protein is CASSLDRAGNTIYF.

V usage is TRBV5-1 and J usage is TRBJ2-4, with TRBD1 matching over 10 bases. Trimming cost V 4 bases and J 6 bases; bases outside gene matches: 4. Germline CDR1 and CDR2: SGHRS and YFSETQ. There are 14 residues in the CDR3. The DNA for the CDR3 is TGCGCCAGCAGCCCGGACAGGGGGTCAAACATTCAGTACTTC. Translated: CASSPDRGSNIQYF.

This chain joins TRBV5-1 and TRBJ1-1, with 7 positions matching TRBD1. Germline V gene sequence: CDR1 SGHRS, CDR2 YFSETQ. V dropped 3 bases and J dropped 5; count of bases not matched to a gene: 7. This CDR3 has 14 residues. The CDR3: CASSSEGAWTEAFF. The CDR3 DNA follows: TGCGCCAGCAGCTCAGAGGGGGCTTGGACTGAAGCTTTCTTT.

The rearrangement uses TRBV6-1 and TRBJ2-2, with D possibly matching TRBD1 (7 bases). The CDR3 consists of 13 residues. Germline V gives CDR1 MNHNS, CDR2 SASEGT. V was pared by 6 bases and J by 7 bases, with 12 bases between. This CDR3 reads CASRQGGYGELFF. CDR3 DNA: TGTGCCAGCAGGCAGGGGGGATACGGGGAGCTGTTTTTT.

This chain joins TRBV28 and TRBJ1-5, with D possibly being TRBD1 (5 bases). The germline CDR1 and CDR2 sequences are MDHEN and SYDVKM. Trimming left V 3 bases short and J 0 bases short, with 9 bases between. The CDR3 runs 15 residues. CDR3 bases: TGTGCCAGCAGTTTGCGGGGGTATAGCAATCAGCCCCAGCATTTT. Protein product: CASSLRGYSNQPQHF.

V gene TRBV7-2 combines with J gene TRBJ1-4; TRBD1 might be the D (5 bases). This CDR3 comprises 14 residues. Trimming took off 10 bases at V and 4 bases at J, with 16 bases between the two ends. CDR1 SGHTA and CDR2 FQGNSA come from the germline V gene. The CDR3 spells CATGRAGYNEKLFF. The CDR3 DNA follows: TGTGCCACTGGCAGGGCGGGGTATAATGAAAAACTGTTTTTT. Variable domain in full (rest from reference TRBV7-2 and TRBJ1-4): GAGVSQSPSNKVTEKGKDVELRCDPISGHTALYWYRQSLGQGLEFLIYFQGNSAPDKSGLPSDRFSAERTGGSVSTLTIQRTQQEDSAVYLCATGRAGYNEKLFFGSGTQLSVL.